These 28 T cell receptor beta chains came from one sample sequenced in a study of blood T cell repertoires in COVID-19. The repertoire was sequenced with immunoSEQ multiplex PCR; TCRdb's copy has only in-frame clones and lacks some. The sample consists of 250,000 to 350,000 clones, about 87% of them appearing once. Material: PBMCs or T cells enriched from blood (not recorded which). The receptors derive from a woman in her forties or fifties who had recovered from COVID-19.

J is TRBJ1-5 and V is TRBV19, with TRBD1 identical over 10 bases. The CDR3 extends over 16 amino acids. CDR1 and CDR2 from the germline V gene are LNHDA and SQIVND (reference sequence). V trimming: 6 bases; J trimming: 2 bases; junction bases outside the gene matches: 7. CDR3 sequence (DNA): TGTGCCAGTAGGACCAGACAGGGGGCGGGCAATCAGCCCCAGCATTTT. As protein: CASRTRQGAGNQPQHF.

The CDR3 bases are TGTGCCACCAGCAGAGACGGGGGGATAAGCACAGATACGCAGTATTTT. Translation: CATSRDGGISTDTQYF. The V call is TRBV15, the J call TRBJ2-3; 7 nucleotides align to TRBD2. J gave up 0 bases and V 0 bases, and 3 bases lay outside the gene matches. CDR1 is LNHNV, CDR2 YYDKDF, per germline (reference sequence). The CDR3 spans 16 residues.

The gene calls are TRBV12-3 or TRBV12-4 and TRBJ2-5; 9 bases align to TRBD2. The CDR3 has 13 amino acids. V was clipped by 5 bases and J by 5 bases; unmatched bases: 3. The CDR3 sequence is CASSGLAKETQYF. CDR3 bases: TGTGCCAGCAGTGGACTAGCGAAGGAGACCCAGTACTTC.

The chain is built from TRBV18 and TRBJ1-1; 7 nucleotides line up with TRBD1. The ends lost 4 bases at V and 5 bases at J; junction bases unmatched: 4. Germline V gene data show CDR1 as KGHSH and CDR2 as LQKENI. The CDR3 covers 13 residues. The CDR3 sequence: CASSQAGGTEAFF. The CDR3 DNA sequence: TGTGCCAGCTCACAGGCAGGGGGAACTGAAGCTTTCTTT. The full variable domain, in which reference TRBV18 and TRBJ1-1 provide the parts outside the CDR3, is NAGVMQNPRHLVRRRGQEARLRCSPMKGHSHVYWYRQLPEEGLKFMVYLQKENIIDESGMPKERFSAEFPKEGPSILRIQQVVRGDSAAYFCASSQAGGTEAFFGQGTRLTVV.

The chain links TRBV4-2 to TRBJ1-6; D remains unclear. CDR1 is LGHNA, CDR2 YNFKEQ, per germline. The ends were cut back, 4 bases at V and 10 bases at J, with 14 bases in the middle. The CDR3 spans 14 residues. CDR3 sequence reads: CASSRPGDTSPLHF. CDR3 DNA: TGTGCCAGCAGCCGTCCCGGTGACACCTCACCCCTCCACTTT.

This clone was recorded only once. This chain links TRBV7-9 with TRBJ2-7; 9 nucleotides match TRBD2. The germline V gene encodes CDR1 SEHNR and CDR2 FQNEAQ (reference sequence). The V gene end was trimmed by 7 bases and the J gene end by 6 bases; junction bases not matched to a gene: 16. CDR3 length equals 16 residues. The CDR3 spells CASNRAAGGEGGEQYF. The CDR3 DNA is TGTGCCAGCAACCGCGCCGCGGGGGGGGAAGGTGGCGAGCAGTACTTC.

V and J are TRBV7-2 and TRBJ1-4; D gene unclear. The CDR3 has 13 amino acids. Germline V gene lookup returns CDR1 SGHTA and CDR2 FQGNSA. V was shortened by 10 bases and J by 4 bases, with 13 bases between the two germline ends. The CDR3 loop reads CATARSDNEKLFF. Written as DNA, the CDR3 is TGTGCCACCGCACGGAGCGATAATGAAAAACTGTTTTTT.

This chain connects TRBV19 to TRBJ1-5; 9 nucleotides agree with TRBD1. Trimming cost V 6 bases and J 3 bases; bases outside gene matches: 6. The CDR3 is 15 amino acids. Per the germline V gene, CDR1 is LNHDA and CDR2 is SQIVND (reference sequence). Written as DNA, the CDR3 is TGTGCCAGTAGAGGACAGGGGATATCCAATCAGCCCCAGCATTTT. It encodes CASRGQGISNQPQHF.

V and J are TRBV29-1 and TRBJ2-7, with 12 bases matching TRBD2. The CDR3 extends over 18 amino acids. V lost 0 bases, J lost 5 bases, and 14 bases stayed unmatched. Germline values: CDR1 SQVTM, CDR2 ANQGSEA. The CDR3 loop reads CSVEDPLAGGPNMNEQYF. In nucleotides, the CDR3 is TGCAGCGTTGAAGATCCCCTAGCGGGAGGGCCCAATATGAACGAGCAGTACTTC.

The chain combines TRBV11-2 with TRBJ2-3; 11 nucleotides agree with TRBD2. This CDR3 has 16 amino acids. Germline CDR1 is SGHAT and CDR2 is FQNNGV. V gave up 5 bases and J gave up 3 bases; unmatched junction bases: 7. CDR3 loop: CASSAYLAGGTDTQYF. As DNA, the CDR3 is TGTGCCAGCAGCGCCTATTTAGCGGGAGGGACAGATACGCAGTATTTT.

The chain couples TRBV14 to TRBJ2-2; D gene uncertain. This CDR3 is built from 13 residues. V lost 2 bases and J 7 bases, leaving 8 bases between the germline ends. Germline CDR1 reads SGHDN; CDR2 reads FVKESK. The CDR3 coding sequence is TGTGCCAGCAGCCAACAGGTTGACGGGGAGCTGTTTTTT. It specifies CASSQQVDGELFF.

The V call is TRBV19, the J call TRBJ2-3, with 7 bases fitting TRBD1. The CDR3 loop spans 15 amino acids. Losses at the gene ends were 3 bases for V and 4 bases for J; bases not matched to a gene: 7. CDR1 is LNHDA, CDR2 SQIVND, per germline (reference sequence). CDR3 sequence reads: CASSMDTGVADTQYF. CDR3 DNA sequence: TGTGCCAGTAGTATGGACACAGGGGTTGCAGATACGCAGTATTTT.

This chain connects TRBV28 to TRBJ1-4; the D gene is possibly TRBD1 (6 bases). In germline, CDR1 is MDHEN, CDR2 SYDVKM. Trimming took 2 bases from V and 9 from J, leaving 13 bases between them. This CDR3 spans 14 amino acids. CDR3 loop: CASSLKRQVKKLFF. The CDR3 DNA reads TGTGCCAGCAGTTTAAAGCGACAGGTCAAAAAACTGTTTTTT.

The CDR3 protein is CASSHPLRLAGGQETQYF. The CDR3 DNA reads TGCGCCAGCAGCCACCCTCTGAGACTAGCGGGAGGGCAAGAGACCCAGTACTTC. The rearrangement joins TRBV10-1 to TRBJ2-5; 14 nucleotides align to TRBD2. CDR3 size: 18 residues. J gave up 2 bases and V 6 bases, and 11 bases lay outside the gene matches. From germline, CDR1 is WNHNN and CDR2 SYGVQD (reference sequence).

This chain links TRBV7-9 with TRBJ1-5; D perhaps matches TRBD1 (6 bases). The CDR3 spans 14 residues. Trimming removed 4 bases from V and 4 bases from J, with 11 bases in between. Germline CDR1 reads SEHNR; CDR2 reads FQNEAQ (reference sequence). CDR3 amino acids: CASSSGTTNQPQHF. In DNA form, the CDR3 reads TGTGCCAGCAGCTCCGGGACAACTAATCAGCCCCAGCATTTT.

This clone showed up just once. The rearrangement joins TRBV5-1 to TRBJ1-1; D is unclear. Germline CDR1 reads SGHRS; CDR2 reads YFSETQ. The CDR3 contains 16 residues. The germline V and J ends were trimmed by 4 bases and 7 bases, with 23 bases remaining between them. CDR3 amino acids: CASSPFLEAGKGEAFF. As DNA, the CDR3 is TGCGCCAGCAGCCCGTTCTTGGAGGCTGGGAAAGGTGAAGCTTTCTTT.

J is TRBJ2-1 and V is TRBV19, with D possibly TRBD2 on 6 matching bases. Trimming took 7 bases from V and 3 from J, leaving 25 bases between them. CDR1 is LNHDA, CDR2 SQIVND, per germline (reference sequence). The CDR3 consists of 18 residues. The CDR3 DNA reads TGTGCCAGTACCCCCGGACGGGAGAGGCTACAGTACTACAATGAGCAGTTCTTC. Protein: CASTPGRERLQYYNEQFF.

The chain is built from TRBV14 and TRBJ1-2; 11 nucleotides align to TRBD1. V shed 4 bases and J 4 bases; nucleotides not matched to a gene: 5. CDR1 and CDR2 from the germline V gene are SGHDN and FVKESK. The CDR3 has 15 residues. The CDR3 loop reads CASSPGQGAAYGYTF. Here the CDR3 DNA reads TGTGCCAGCAGCCCCGGACAGGGGGCGGCCTATGGCTACACCTTC.

The chain links TRBV6-5 to TRBJ1-2; D gene uncertain. Per germline, CDR1 MNHEY and CDR2 SVGAGI. The CDR3 is 14 residues long. The V end lost 6 bases, the J end lost 8 bases, and 19 bases lay between the germline ends. CDR3 protein: CASRASRELYGYTF. CDR3 nucleotides: TGTGCCAGCAGAGCTTCCCGGGAACTCTACGGCTACACCTTC.

This clone appeared once. The V and J genes are TRBV5-4 and TRBJ2-7; the D gene is possibly TRBD1 (5 bases). Trimming cost V 2 bases and J 6 bases, with 15 bases left between them. CDR1 is SGHNT, CDR2 YYREEE, per germline (reference sequence). This CDR3 region has 14 residues. CDR3 protein: CASSFGLVRGEQYF. CDR3 coding DNA: TGTGCCAGCAGCTTCGGCCTAGTTAGGGGCGAGCAGTACTTC.

This chain uses TRBV7-2 with TRBJ2-7, with 7 bases that match TRBD1. The V segment lost 6 bases and the J segment 3 bases; nucleotides outside the gene matches: 5. From germline, CDR1 is SGHTA and CDR2 FQGNSA. The CDR3 is 13 residues long. CDR3 sequence: CASRWDSIYEQYF. DNA for the CDR3: TGTGCCAGCAGGTGGGACAGCATCTACGAGCAGTACTTC.

The chain carries TRBV18 and TRBJ2-5; maybe TRBD1 (6 bases). Germline V gene lookup returns CDR1 KGHSH and CDR2 LQKENI. Trimming stripped 6 bases from V and 0 bases from J, with 14 bases between. CDR3 size: 15 residues. The CDR3 nucleotides read TGTGCCAGCTCTCCGGGACACCTAAACCAAGAGACCCAGTACTTC. It specifies CASSPGHLNQETQYF.

CDR3 region: CASSQNREGTEAFF. The DNA of the CDR3 is TGTGCCAGCAGTCAGAACAGGGAGGGCACTGAAGCTTTCTTT. The V call is TRBV27, the J call TRBJ1-1; tentative D call: TRBD1 (6 bases). The V end lost 5 bases, the J end lost 4 bases, and 14 bases lay between the germline ends. Germline lookup yields CDR1 MNHEY and CDR2 SMNVEV (reference sequence). The CDR3 covers 14 residues.

The chain is built from TRBV5-1 and TRBJ1-6, with 11 bases matching TRBD1. CDR1 is SGHRS, CDR2 YFSETQ, per germline. This CDR3 contains 16 residues. With V trimmed by 0 bases and J by 6 bases, 2 bases remained unmatched. The CDR3 nucleotides read TGCGCCAGCAGCTTGGACGGGACAGGGGGTAATTCACCCCTCCACTTT. As protein: CASSLDGTGGNSPLHF.

The J gene is TRBJ2-3, the V gene TRBV9, with TRBD1 matching over 7 bases. The CDR3 extends over 14 amino acids. The V gene's germline CDR1 is SGDLS and CDR2 YYNGEE. Losses at the gene ends were 4 bases for V and 4 bases for J; bases not matched to a gene: 6. In DNA form, the CDR3 reads TGTGCCAGCAGCCTCCGACAGGGACCAGATACGCAGTATTTT. The encoded protein is CASSLRQGPDTQYF.

This chain uses TRBV5-1 with TRBJ2-2, with no clear D. Trimming cost V 6 bases and J 6 bases, with 12 bases left between them. CDR1 SGHRS and CDR2 YFSETQ come from the germline V gene. The CDR3 runs to 13 residues. DNA for the CDR3: TGCGCCAGCACATCGGGTCAGTCCGGGGAGCTGTTTTTT. Amino acid sequence: CASTSGQSGELFF.

The gene calls are TRBV27 and TRBJ1-6; no clear D gene. Trimming removed 8 bases at V and 0 bases at J, with 14 bases between. Germline V gene data show CDR1 as MNHEY and CDR2 as SMNVEV (reference sequence). The CDR3 contains 16 residues. This CDR3 reads CASGVGRSSYNSPLHF. In DNA form, the CDR3 reads TGTGCCAGCGGGGTCGGGAGGAGCTCCTATAATTCACCCCTCCACTTT.

This chain links TRBV21-1 with TRBJ1-3. TRBV21-1 is a pseudogene. The CDR3 length is 21 residues. For the CDR3, the DNA is TGTGCCAGCAGGCTGAAAAGAGGCTTTCTAACTGGTCAGCTCTCTGGAAACACCATATATTTT. Amino acids: CASRLKRGFLTGQLSGNTIYF.